Sequencing of this T cell receptor beta chain was carried out in a study of CD8+CD57+ T cells in acquired aplastic anemia. Genomic DNA served as template for TCR beta VDJ and CDR3 profiling. TCRdb re-called the reads through MiXCR, storing one row per CDR3 protein. This table holds fewer than 200,000 distinct CDR3 sequences, around 75% found once. Concerning this clonotype: The antigen is not known.

Patients selected for sequencing had displayed CD8+CD57+ cell expansion by flow cytometry. A severe acquired aplastic anemia diagnosis applied to all patients. Patients were therapy-naive when their blood was sampled. Trimming shortened V by 3 bases and J by 4 bases, and 16 bases separated the two germline ends. This CDR3 has 15 residues. Germline assignment: CDR1 SGDLS and CDR2 YYNGEE. Study-wide results and caveats: Between the patient and control groups, CD8+ Simpson's diversity did not differ significantly. Patients shared some 29 CD8+ CDR3 sequences with controls.

The chain is built from TRBV9 and TRBJ1-1, with D possibly TRBD1 on 5 matching bases. This clonotype was obtained from a human donor with aplastic anemia. Sequencing was carried out using sorted CD4+, CD8+, or CD8+CD57+ T cells (not recorded which) from PBMCs. In nucleotides, the CDR3 is TGTGCCAGCAGCGAAGGACTAGCGGGGGGCACTGAAGCTTTCTTT. Its protein is CASSEGLAGGTEAFF.